This TCR beta chain was identified in a study of CD8 T cells in ankylosing spondylitis. Points from the study as a whole: A motif in TCR beta, a set of fewer than ten highly homologous variants, appeared characteristic of ankylosing spondylitis blood.

Making the TCR beta libraries involved quantitative 5'-RACE with molecular barcodes. A single record per CDR3 protein comes from TCRdb applying MiXCR to the 5' RACE reads. The sample carries some 240,000 distinct CDR3 sequences, 8.6% recorded once. About this clonotype: Its specificity is not known.

The CDR3 extends over 14 amino acids. The V gene lost 2 bases and the J gene lost 3 bases, with 9 bases spanning the gap. Germline V CDR1 and CDR2: MNHEY, SVGEGT. The sequencing sample was made of blood, either unsorted or a sorted T cell fraction (not recorded which). This receptor was identified in a male donor with ankylosing spondylitis or in good health (not recorded which). The chain links TRBV6-2 or TRBV6-3 to TRBJ2-3, with D tentatively TRBD2 (6 bases). The CDR3 coding sequence is TGTGCCAGCAGTTACGGGGGGATGACAGATACGCAGTATTTT. Translated: CASSYGGMTDTQYF.